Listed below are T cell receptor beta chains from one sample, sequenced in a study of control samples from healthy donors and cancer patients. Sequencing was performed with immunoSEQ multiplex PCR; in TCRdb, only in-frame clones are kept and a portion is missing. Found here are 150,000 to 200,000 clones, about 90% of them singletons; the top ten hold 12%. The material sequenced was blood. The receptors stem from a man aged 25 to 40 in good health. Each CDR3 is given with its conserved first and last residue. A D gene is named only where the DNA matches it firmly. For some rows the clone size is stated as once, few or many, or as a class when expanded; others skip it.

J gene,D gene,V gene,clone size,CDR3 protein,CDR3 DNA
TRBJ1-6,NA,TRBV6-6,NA,CASSIQTAYNSPLHF,TGTGCCAGCAGTATCCAGACAGCTTACAATTCACCCCTCCACTTT
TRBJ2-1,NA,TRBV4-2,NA,CASSQLGFSGLNEQFF,TGTGCCAGCAGCCAATTGGGCTTCAGCGGACTCAATGAGCAGTTCTTC
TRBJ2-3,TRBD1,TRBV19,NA,CASSLRDRSTDTQYF,TGTGCCAGTAGCCTCCGGGACAGAAGCACAGATACGCAGTATTTT
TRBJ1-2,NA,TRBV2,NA,CASSANTGANYGYTF,TGTGCCAGCAGCGCTAACACGGGAGCTAACTATGGCTACACCTTC
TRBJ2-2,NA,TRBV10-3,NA,CASHQERNTGELFF,TGTGCCTCCCACCAAGAGAGGAACACCGGGGAGCTGTTTTTT
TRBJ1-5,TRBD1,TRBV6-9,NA,CASTLRGIGGWKQPQHF,TGTGCCAGCACCCTAAGGGGGATAGGGGGCTGGAAACAGCCCCAGCATTTT
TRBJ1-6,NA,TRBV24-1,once,CATSETGNNSPLHF,TGTGCCACCAGTGAGACGGGGAACAATTCACCCCTCCACTTT
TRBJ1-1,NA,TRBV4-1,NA,CASRTGNTEAFF,TGCGCCAGCAGGACAGGGAACACTGAAGCTTTCTTT
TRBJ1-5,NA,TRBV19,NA,CASRDRALQPQHF,TGTGCCAGTAGAGACAGAGCGCTTCAGCCCCAGCATTTT
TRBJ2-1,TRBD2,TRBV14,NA,CASSLAGGSYNEQFF,TGTGCCAGCAGCCTAGCGGGGGGTTCCTACAATGAGCAGTTCTTC
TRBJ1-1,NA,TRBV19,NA,CASSPPMRTEAFF,TGTGCCAGTAGTCCCCCTATGAGGACTGAAGCTTTCTTT
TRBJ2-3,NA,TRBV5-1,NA,CASKAVSTDTQYF,TGCGCCAGCAAAGCGGTTAGCACAGATACGCAGTATTTT
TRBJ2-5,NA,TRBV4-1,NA,CASRDTDRVQETQYF,TGCGCCAGCAGGGACACGGACCGCGTCCAAGAGACCCAGTACTTC
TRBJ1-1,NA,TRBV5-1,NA,CASSGNTGGGRNTEAFF,TGCGCCAGCAGCGGAAACACCGGGGGCGGGCGTAACACTGAAGCTTTCTTT
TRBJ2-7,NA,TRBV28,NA,CASRDGGNIYEQYF,TGTGCCAGCAGGGACGGCGGGAACATCTACGAGCAGTACTTC
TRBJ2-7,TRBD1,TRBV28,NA,CASTPRDSYEQYF,TGTGCCAGCACCCCTCGGGACAGCTACGAGCAGTACTTC
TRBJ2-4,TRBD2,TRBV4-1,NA,CASSLRLAGGSDIQYF,TGCGCCAGCAGCCTACGACTAGCGGGAGGATCGGACATTCAGTACTTC
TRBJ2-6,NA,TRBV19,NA,CASSSSGANVLTF,TGTGCCAGTAGTAGCTCTGGGGCCAACGTCCTGACTTTC
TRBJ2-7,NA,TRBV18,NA,CASSPRVDEQYF,TGTGCCAGCTCACCGAGGGTCGACGAGCAGTACTTC
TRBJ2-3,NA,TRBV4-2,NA,CASSRGGGPKETDTQYF,TGTGCCAGCAGCCGGGGTGGTGGGCCTAAAGAAACAGATACGCAGTATTTT
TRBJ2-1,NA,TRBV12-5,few,CASGPPLGNEQFF,TGTGCTAGTGGTCCCCCCCTGGGCAATGAGCAGTTCTTC
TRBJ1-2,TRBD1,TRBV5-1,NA,CASSSQGDYGYTF,TGCGCCAGCAGCTCACAGGGGGACTATGGCTACACCTTC
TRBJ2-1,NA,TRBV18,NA,CASSLMRTGSGDEQFF,TGTGCCAGCTCACTCATGCGCACCGGGAGTGGCGATGAGCAGTTCTTC
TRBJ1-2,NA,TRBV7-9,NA,CATNRGQLGGYTF,TGTGCCACCAACCGGGGGCAACTGGGGGGCTACACCTTC
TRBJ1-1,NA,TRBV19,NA,CASSIGRKNTEAFF,TGTGCCAGTAGTATTGGACGGAAGAACACTGAAGCTTTCTTT
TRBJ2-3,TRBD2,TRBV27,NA,CASSFAFRLAGLPPSLTDTQYF,TGTGCCAGCAGTTTCGCCTTTCGACTAGCGGGCCTTCCACCTTCCCTCACAGATACGCAGTATTTT
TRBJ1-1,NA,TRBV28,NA,CASSLNGREAFF,TGTGCCAGCAGTTTAAACGGTAGGGAAGCTTTCTTT
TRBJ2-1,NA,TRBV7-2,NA,CASSLGLGYNEQFF,TGTGCCAGCAGCCTAGGACTGGGCTACAATGAGCAGTTCTTC
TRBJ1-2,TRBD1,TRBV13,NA,CASSLSPGTENGYTF,TGTGCCAGCAGCCTATCACCCGGGACAGAAAACGGCTACACCTTC
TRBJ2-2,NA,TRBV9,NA,CASSRDWQPNTGELFF,TGTGCCAGCAGCCGCGACTGGCAGCCGAACACCGGGGAGCTGTTTTTT
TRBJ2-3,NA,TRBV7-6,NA,CASSLLQRASTDTQYF,TGTGCCAGCAGCTTACTCCAACGGGCTAGCACAGATACGCAGTATTTT